Described below is a single TCR beta chain sequence and its context. As yet, its antigen is unknown. The CDR3 extends over 13 amino acids. V lost 5 bases and J 7 bases, leaving 15 bases between the germline ends. Germline assignment: CDR1 LGHNA and CDR2 YNFKEQ. Repertoires were generated with immunoSEQ multiplex PCR, while TCRdb's copy carries only in-frame clones and drops some. The table includes about 1.5 million clones, roughly 96% detected once. It was into CD45RA+ naive and CD45RA-negative memory subsets that the CD4+ cells were split. The sample is drawn from a study of shared clonotypes between healthy human individuals. About the study: Each donor's CD8 memory used one plate, CD8 naive two, each CD4 subset three.

General study points: Clonotype sharing across a few donors was observed for roughly 5% of naive CD4 clonotypes.

The chain employs TRBV4-2 and TRBJ2-7; D gene ambiguous. The receptor comes from a man aged 30 to 45 in good health. The material sequenced was naive CD4+ T cells sorted from blood. Subset of the sample: CD45RA+ positively selected. CDR3 DNA: TGTGCCAGCAGCTACTCGGGCAGTGGGGAGCAGTACTTC. Protein product: CASSYSGSGEQYF.